The 16 T cell receptor beta chains reported below all come from one sample, sequenced in a study of cytomegalovirus exposure and HLA in healthy donors. PCR amplification relied on 60 Vbeta primers (plus 13 Jbeta primers). Data came from immunoSEQ multiplex PCR; TCRdb stores just in-frame clones and leaves some out. Of about 150,000 clones in the sample, approximately 83% were seen once. What was sequenced was PBMCs. Source of these receptors: a male donor in good health and CMV-seronegative.

J is TRBJ1-2 and V is TRBV29-1, with D tentatively TRBD1 (5 bases). Between the trimmed V and J ends, which lost 3 bases and 4 bases, there was a span of 15 bases. Germline loops: CDR1 SQVTM, CDR2 ANQGSEA. The CDR3 is 14 residues long. CDR3 protein: CSVDTRQGGYGYTF. CDR3 sequence (DNA): TGCAGCGTTGATACTCGCCAGGGAGGCTATGGCTACACCTTC. Drawing the rest from reference TRBV29-1 and TRBJ1-2, the complete variable domain is SAVISQKPSRDICQRGTSLTIQCQVDSQVTMMFWYRQQPGQSLTLIATANQGSEATYESGFVIDKFPISRPNLTFSTLTVSNMSPEDSSIYLCSVDTRQGGYGYTFGSGTRLTVV.

The chain carries TRBV28 and TRBJ2-2; TRBD1 might be the D (6 bases). Germline assignment: CDR1 MDHEN and CDR2 SYDVKM. The V end lost 6 bases, the J end lost 7 bases, and 15 bases lay between the germline ends. The CDR3 runs to 14 residues. The CDR3 DNA reads TGTGCCAGCAGGGGGGCAGGGGATGTCGGGGAGCTGTTTTTT. Its translation: CASRGAGDVGELFF. Looking up the rest from reference TRBV28 and TRBJ2-2 gives the full variable domain: DVKVTQSSRYLVKRTGEKVFLECVQDMDHENMFWYRQDPGLGLRLIYFSYDVKMKEKGDIPEGYSVSREKKERFSLILESASTNQTSMYLCASRGAGDVGELFFGEGSRLTVL.

The chain employs TRBV5-6 and TRBJ2-1; D is unresolved. V lost 7 bases and J lost 6, with 11 bases in between. Germline V gene sequence: CDR1 SGHDT, CDR2 YYEEEE. The CDR3 is 12 amino acids. The CDR3 loop reads CASAKIPNEQFF. The CDR3 bases are TGTGCCAGCGCGAAAATACCCAATGAGCAGTTCTTC.

The chain is built from TRBV15 and TRBJ1-5, with TRBD1 matching over 8 bases. Germline CDR1 and CDR2: LNHNV and YYDKDF (reference sequence). The CDR3 sequence is 16 residues long. V gave up 5 bases and J gave up 2 bases; unmatched junction bases: 8. The CDR3 DNA is TGTGCCACCAGCTGGACAGGGAATATGGGCAATCAGCCCCAGCATTTT. This gives the protein CATSWTGNMGNQPQHF.

The rearrangement uses TRBV18 and TRBJ2-7, with D hard to call. Trimming stripped 2 bases from V and 3 bases from J, with 5 bases between. The CDR3 sequence is 12 residues long. Germline CDR1 KGHSH, CDR2 LQKENI. Here the CDR3 reads CASSPDIYEQYF. The CDR3 coding sequence is TGTGCCAGCTCACCAGACATCTACGAGCAGTACTTC.

The chain links TRBV7-2 to TRBJ2-7, with TRBD2 matching over 8 bases. Germline CDR1 and CDR2: SGHTA and FQGNSA. This CDR3 is 18 amino acids long. V was pared by 2 bases and J by 4 bases, with 16 bases of the junction left unmatched. The CDR3 DNA sequence: TGTGCCAGCAGCTTATCCCGCGAGGGTGGGACTAGGTATTACGAGCAGTACTTC. The encoded protein is CASSLSREGGTRYYEQYF.

This clone has more than one count but fewer than ten. The chain recombines TRBV10-3 with TRBJ1-5; D call uncertain. CDR1 and CDR2 from the germline V gene are ENHRY and SYGVKD. This CDR3 spans 12 amino acids. Between the trimmed V and J ends, which lost 6 bases and 3 bases, there was a span of 6 bases. Here the CDR3 reads CAISQNNQPQHF. DNA for the CDR3: TGTGCCATCAGCCAGAACAATCAGCCCCAGCATTTT.

CDR3 in amino acids: CAWSRQGASNQPQHF. Here the CDR3 DNA reads TGTGCCTGGAGTAGACAAGGGGCAAGCAATCAGCCCCAGCATTTT. The chain uses TRBV30 and TRBJ1-5; possible D gene TRBD1, 5 bases. V was trimmed by 2 bases and J by 1 base, leaving 12 bases between them. Germline assignment: CDR1 GTSNPN and CDR2 SVGIG (reference sequence). The CDR3 contains 15 residues.

Only a few counts were recorded for this clone. The chain uses TRBV7-3 and TRBJ2-1; perhaps TRBD1 as D (6 bases). Looked up from germline, CDR1 is SGHTA and CDR2 is FQGTGA. CDR3 length: 15 residues. V shed 6 bases and J shed 0 bases, with 12 bases lying between them. DNA for the CDR3: TGTGCCAGCAGTGTTGACAGGAGCTCCTACAATGAGCAGTTCTTC. Its translation is CASSVDRSSYNEQFF.

The chain combines TRBV9 with TRBJ1-4; tentatively, D is TRBD1 (5 bases). This CDR3 is built from 15 residues. Deletions cut 3 bases from V and 0 bases from J, with 9 bases between. The germline gives CDR1 SGDLS, CDR2 YYNGEE. This chain's CDR3 is CASSATTATNEKLFF. The CDR3 DNA reads as TGTGCCAGCAGCGCGACGACAGCAACTAATGAAAAACTGTTTTTT.

The rearrangement joins TRBV29-1 to TRBJ1-1; possibly TRBD1 for D (5 bases). This CDR3 has 13 amino acids. V lost 3 bases and J 5 bases, leaving 13 bases between the germline ends. CDR1 and CDR2 from the germline V gene are SQVTM and ANQGSEA. CDR3 bases: TGCAGCGTTGAGGAACAGGAGGGGACTGAAGCTTTCTTT. It translates to CSVEEQEGTEAFF.

The table lists this clone with a few counts. The V gene is TRBV7-3, the J gene TRBJ2-3, with 9 bases identical to TRBD2. With 5 bases clipped from V and 4 bases from J, the junction kept 22 bases outside the gene matches. The length of the CDR3 is 20 residues. CDR1 and CDR2 from the germline V gene are SGHTA and FQGTGA. CDR3 residues: CASSPQTGLAGFSQPDTQYF. In DNA form, the CDR3 reads TGTGCCAGCAGCCCCCAAACAGGGCTAGCGGGGTTTTCCCAACCAGATACGCAGTATTTT.

DNA for the CDR3: TGTGCCAGCAGTTTATTCGGGCAGGGGGGCTACGAGCAGTACTTC. Translated, it gives CASSLFGQGGYEQYF. The V call is TRBV28, the J call TRBJ2-7; D is perhaps TRBD1 (7 bases). CDR3 length: 15 amino acids. Germline V lookup: CDR1 MDHEN, CDR2 SYDVKM. V gave up 1 base and J gave up 3 bases, with 13 bases separating them.

The chain couples TRBV7-3 to TRBJ2-3; 8 nucleotides match TRBD2. The CDR3 has 14 residues. V lost 3 bases, J lost 1 base, and 0 bases stayed unmatched. From germline, CDR1 is SGHTA and CDR2 FQGTGA. The DNA for the CDR3 is TGTGCCAGCAGCTTCGGGGGGGGCACAGATACGCAGTATTTT. This gives the protein CASSFGGGTDTQYF.

The V call is TRBV7-2, the J call TRBJ2-3; the D gene is possibly TRBD2 (6 bases). Germline V gene lookup returns CDR1 SGHTA and CDR2 FQGNSA. The V gene lost 3 bases and the J gene lost 6 bases, with 13 bases spanning the gap. There are 14 residues in the CDR3. DNA of the CDR3: TGTGCCAGCAGCTTTGACGGAGGAGGGGATACGCAGTATTTT. Protein sequence: CASSFDGGGDTQYF. Using reference TRBV7-2 and TRBJ2-3 for the parts outside the CDR3, the full variable domain is GAGVSQSPSNKVTEKGKDVELRCDPISGHTALYWYRQSLGQGLEFLIYFQGNSAPDKSGLPSDRFSAERTGGSVSTLTIQRTQQEDSAVYLCASSFDGGGDTQYFGPGTRLTVL.

The chain combines TRBV7-2 with TRBJ1-4, with 7 bases aligning to TRBD1. With 6 bases clipped from V and 5 bases from J, the junction kept 9 bases outside the gene matches. The CDR3 is made up of 15 amino acids. In germline, CDR1 is SGHTA, CDR2 FQGNSA. In nucleotides, the CDR3 is TGTGCCAGCAGTCTTACCGGGACAGTCAATGAAAAACTGTTTTTT. It encodes CASSLTGTVNEKLFF.